Listed below are T cell receptor beta chains from one sample, sequenced in a study of CD8 T cells in Susac syndrome. TCRdb processed the immunoSEQ multiplex PCR reads anew with MiXCR; each CDR3 protein has one entry. The sample lists fewer than 150,000 distinct CDR3 sequences; 94% were seen once. Sequences were obtained from CD8+ T cells from PBMCs. These receptors were taken from a human donor in good health. The CDR3 runs from the conserved cysteine through the conserved F or W. Each record gives: J gene, D gene, V gene, clone size, CDR3 DNA, CDR3 protein. A D gene is named only where the DNA matches it firmly. Expanded clones are given a class, and other clones once, few, many or no size at all.

J: TRBJ2-1
D: TRBD2
V: TRBV27
size: -
DNA: TGTGCCAGCAGTTTGAGCGGGGGTTCATACAATGAGCAGTTCTTC
CDR3: CASSLSGGSYNEQFF

J: TRBJ1-5
D: TRBD1
V: TRBV6-2/TRBV6-3
size: -
DNA: TGTGCCAGCAGGATGGGACAGGGAAATAGCAATCAGCCCCAGCATTTT
CDR3: CASRMGQGNSNQPQHF

J: TRBJ2-5
D: -
V: TRBV12-3/TRBV12-4
size: -
DNA: TGTGCCAGCAGTTTCTCGGGGAGCCCCCAAGAGACCCAGTACTTC
CDR3: CASSFSGSPQETQYF

J: TRBJ1-1
D: -
V: TRBV7-2
size: -
DNA: TGTGCCAGCAGCGCGGTTCAGGGCACTGAAGCTTTCTTT
CDR3: CASSAVQGTEAFF

J: TRBJ2-7
D: TRBD2
V: TRBV20-1
size: -
DNA: TGCAGTGCTACCCCGCCGGCCGGGAGGGCCCTTAGGTACGAGCAGTACTTC
CDR3: CSATPPAGRALRYEQYF

J: TRBJ2-1
D: -
V: TRBV20-1
size: -
DNA: TGCAGTGCTAGAATGGAGGTGTCCTACAATGAGCAGTTCTTC
CDR3: CSARMEVSYNEQFF

J: TRBJ1-1
D: -
V: TRBV30
size: -
DNA: TGTGCCTGGAGGGACAGTGAAGCTTTCTTT
CDR3: CAWRDSEAFF

J: TRBJ2-1
D: -
V: TRBV12-5
size: -
DNA: TGTGCTAGTGGTACTACTAGTTTCAATGAGCAGTTCTTC
CDR3: CASGTTSFNEQFF

J: TRBJ2-3
D: -
V: TRBV7-9
size: once
DNA: TGTGCCAGCAGCTTACAGGATACGCAGTATTTT
CDR3: CASSLQDTQYF

J: TRBJ1-2
D: TRBD1
V: TRBV20-1
size: -
DNA: TGCAGTGGGCGGGGACCGGGACAGGGGGTGTATGGCTACACCTTC
CDR3: CSGRGPGQGVYGYTF

J: TRBJ1-1
D: TRBD1
V: TRBV20-1
size: -
DNA: TGCAGTGCTAGAGACTCAGGGACAGTGAACACTGAAGCTTTCTTT
CDR3: CSARDSGTVNTEAFF

J: TRBJ2-1
D: -
V: TRBV20-1
size: -
DNA: TGCAGTGCTAGAGAAGAGGGATGGGAGCAGTTCTTC
CDR3: CSAREEGWEQFF

J: TRBJ2-7
D: -
V: TRBV7-9
size: -
DNA: TGTGCCAGCAGCTTACCCGCGGTCTACGAGCAGTACTTC
CDR3: CASSLPAVYEQYF

J: TRBJ2-3
D: -
V: TRBV4-2
size: once
DNA: TGTGCCAGCAGCCCCAACGATCCGGTACCGTACACAGATACGCAGTATTTT
CDR3: CASSPNDPVPYTDTQYF

J: TRBJ2-7
D: -
V: TRBV7-8
size: -
DNA: TGTGCCAGCAGTTCGACCATGGGGTCCTCCTACGAGCAGTACTTC
CDR3: CASSSTMGSSYEQYF

J: TRBJ2-2
D: -
V: TRBV14
size: -
DNA: TGTGCCAGCAGCCAAGAGCCCGGGTACACCGGGGAGCTGTTTTTT
CDR3: CASSQEPGYTGELFF

J: TRBJ2-7
D: -
V: TRBV20-1
size: -
DNA: TGCAGTGCTCGGGCAGGCGGCTACGAGCAGTACTTC
CDR3: CSARAGGYEQYF

J: TRBJ2-7
D: -
V: TRBV7-8
size: -
DNA: TGTGCCAGCAGCTTAAAACTAGGTTTGAGCGAGCAGTACTTC
CDR3: CASSLKLGLSEQYF

J: TRBJ1-5
D: -
V: TRBV5-6
size: -
DNA: TGTGCCAGCAGCTTTTGGGGTAATCAGCCCCAGCATTTT
CDR3: CASSFWGNQPQHF

J: TRBJ2-1
D: -
V: TRBV19
size: -
DNA: TGTGCCAGTAGTATTGGGCGGGATGAGCAGTTCTTC
CDR3: CASSIGRDEQFF

J: TRBJ1-4
D: -
V: TRBV28
size: -
DNA: TGTGCCAGCCTTGGGGGGCGGATGGGAGAAAAACTGTTTTTT
CDR3: CASLGGRMGEKLFF

J: TRBJ2-7
D: TRBD2
V: TRBV27
size: -
DNA: TGTGCCAGCAGTCCGGGGGGGGCCTACGAGCAGTACTTC
CDR3: CASSPGGAYEQYF

J: TRBJ2-7
D: -
V: TRBV7-7
size: -
DNA: TGTGCTAGCAGACAGGAGCCCTACGAGCAGTACTTC
CDR3: CASRQEPYEQYF

J: TRBJ2-5
D: TRBD2
V: TRBV24-1
size: once
DNA: TGTGCCACCAGTGACCCAATGGACAGCGGGAGACAGTACTTC
CDR3: CATSDPMDSGRQYF

J: TRBJ2-1
D: -
V: TRBV7-8
size: -
DNA: TGTGCCAGCAGCTCAACGGGACTGGACAATGAGCAGTTCTTC
CDR3: CASSSTGLDNEQFF

J: TRBJ1-1
D: -
V: TRBV9
size: -
DNA: TGTGCCAGCAGCCCGACAGGAGCCGGATGGAGTGAAGCTTTCTTT
CDR3: CASSPTGAGWSEAFF

J: TRBJ2-3
D: -
V: TRBV20-1
size: once
DNA: TGCAGTGCTAGTTGGGACACGGCTGCCAATACGCAGTATTTT
CDR3: CSASWDTAANTQYF

J: TRBJ2-7
D: -
V: TRBV27
size: once
DNA: TGTGCCAGCGTCGAGGGCTACGAGCAGTACTTC
CDR3: CASVEGYEQYF

J: TRBJ2-7
D: TRBD1
V: TRBV5-4
size: -
DNA: TGTGCCAGCAGCTTAGGGACAGGGGGTTGGGAGCAGTACTTC
CDR3: CASSLGTGGWEQYF

J: TRBJ1-5
D: -
V: TRBV27
size: -
DNA: TGTGCCAGCAGTTTAGAGTTACCTAGCAATCAGCCCCAGCATTTT
CDR3: CASSLELPSNQPQHF

J: TRBJ2-1
D: TRBD2
V: TRBV4-3
size: -
DNA: TGCGCCAGCAGCCAAGATGTAGCGGGAGTCTTGAATGAGCAGTTCTTC
CDR3: CASSQDVAGVLNEQFF

J: TRBJ2-7
D: -
V: TRBV5-6
size: -
DNA: TGTGCCAGCAAAGTGGGGGACGAGCAGTACTTC
CDR3: CASKVGDEQYF

J: TRBJ2-1
D: TRBD2
V: TRBV7-9
size: -
DNA: TGTGCCAGCAGCTGGAAAGGGAGGGATGAGCAGTTCTTC
CDR3: CASSWKGRDEQFF

J: TRBJ2-7
D: -
V: TRBV7-7
size: -
DNA: TGTGCTAGCAGCTTGGCTATGGGGGACTACGAGCAGTACTTC
CDR3: CASSLAMGDYEQYF

J: TRBJ2-3
D: -
V: TRBV29-1
size: -
DNA: TGCAGCGTTACAGGGCCAGATACGCAGTATTTT
CDR3: CSVTGPDTQYF

J: TRBJ1-5
D: -
V: TRBV19
size: -
DNA: TGTGCCAGTGGTGATGGGTATGGTCAGCCCCAGCATTTT
CDR3: CASGDGYGQPQHF

J: TRBJ2-1
D: -
V: TRBV6-5
size: -
DNA: TGTGCCAGCAACTTTGGTGGCCCCTACAATGAGCAGTTCTTC
CDR3: CASNFGGPYNEQFF

J: TRBJ1-2
D: -
V: TRBV27
size: -
DNA: TGTGCCAGCAGTTTGAACGGACAGCTCTATGGCTACACCTTC
CDR3: CASSLNGQLYGYTF

J: TRBJ2-2
D: TRBD1
V: TRBV4-3
size: -
DNA: TGCGCCAGCAGCCTGGACAGGGAAAACGGGGAGCTGTTTTTT
CDR3: CASSLDRENGELFF

J: TRBJ2-7
D: -
V: TRBV5-6
size: once
DNA: TGTGCCAGCAGCCCCGTCGAGGGACGCGAGCAGTACTTC
CDR3: CASSPVEGREQYF

J: TRBJ1-1
D: -
V: TRBV6-5
size: once
DNA: TGTGCCAGCAAAGAGAACACTGAAGCTTTCTTT
CDR3: CASKENTEAFF

J: TRBJ2-3
D: -
V: TRBV20-1
size: -
DNA: TGCAGTGCTAGAGGGGGGAGCACAGATACGCAGTATTTT
CDR3: CSARGGSTDTQYF

J: TRBJ2-7
D: -
V: TRBV27
size: once
DNA: TGTGCCAGCAGTGGCGACAGTAGCTCCTACGAGCAGTACTTC
CDR3: CASSGDSSSYEQYF

J: TRBJ2-7
D: -
V: TRBV4-2
size: -
DNA: TGTGCCAGCAGCCCTTTCGCCGGGACGGGAGCGACCCAGGGCGAGCAGTACTTC
CDR3: CASSPFAGTGATQGEQYF

J: TRBJ2-1
D: TRBD1
V: TRBV7-9
size: few
DNA: TGTGCCAGCAGCTTTGGACAGGGCAACAATGAGCAGTTCTTC
CDR3: CASSFGQGNNEQFF

J: TRBJ2-2
D: -
V: TRBV7-9
size: -
DNA: TGTGCCAGCAGCTCCGTCCTTTCGACCGGGGAGCTGTTTTTT
CDR3: CASSSVLSTGELFF